The rows below give T cell receptor beta chains drawn from one sample of a study of blood T cells in healthy people across ages. TCRdb processed the 5' RACE reads anew with MiXCR; each CDR3 protein has one entry. The sample contains 950,000 to 1,200,000 distinct CDR3 sequences, around two fifths of which appear only once. The specimen sequenced was blood. The origin of the receptors is a man in his late teens or twenties in good health. CDR3s include the opening cysteine and the closing phenylalanine or tryptophan. The D gene is left open where the match is weak. Rows may omit the clone size; those that give it use once, few, many or a size class.

J gene: TRBJ2-3; clone size: many; V gene: TRBV7-2; D gene: -; CDR3 protein: CASRPGTTDTQYF; CDR3 DNA: TGTGCCAGCCGCCCCGGCACCACAGATACGCAGTATTTT
J gene: TRBJ1-2; clone size: -; V gene: TRBV29-1; D gene: -; CDR3 protein: CSVEGRADYGYTF; CDR3 DNA: TGCAGCGTTGAGGGCAGGGCTGACTATGGCTACACCTTC
J gene: TRBJ2-4; clone size: few; V gene: TRBV6-5; D gene: -; CDR3 protein: CASSYGDLGAKNIQYF; CDR3 DNA: TGTGCCAGCAGTTATGGGGACCTTGGGGCCAAAAACATTCAGTACTTC
J gene: TRBJ2-3; clone size: -; V gene: TRBV4-3; D gene: -; CDR3 protein: CASSQEYGSTDTQYF; CDR3 DNA: TGCGCCAGCAGCCAAGAGTACGGAAGCACAGATACGCAGTATTTT
J gene: TRBJ2-7; clone size: -; V gene: TRBV5-1; D gene: -; CDR3 protein: CASSRWTGQEQYF; CDR3 DNA: TGCGCCAGCAGCCGCTGGACGGGGCAAGAGCAGTACTTC
J gene: TRBJ1-6; clone size: few; V gene: TRBV2; D gene: -; CDR3 protein: CASGHIDRDNSPLHF; CDR3 DNA: TGTGCCAGCGGGCATATCGACAGAGATAATTCACCCCTCCACTTT
J gene: TRBJ1-5; clone size: -; V gene: TRBV12-3/TRBV12-4; D gene: -; CDR3 protein: CASSPPTERNQPQHF; CDR3 DNA: TGTGCCAGCAGCCCCCCGACAGAACGCAATCAGCCCCAGCATTTT
J gene: TRBJ1-1; clone size: few; V gene: TRBV4-3; D gene: TRBD1; CDR3 protein: CASSQGGDRGNTEAFF; CDR3 DNA: TGCGCCAGCAGCCAAGGTGGGGACAGGGGGAACACTGAAGCTTTCTTT
J gene: TRBJ1-1; clone size: -; V gene: TRBV24-1; D gene: -; CDR3 protein: CATSGPGHMNTEAFF; CDR3 DNA: TGTGCCACCAGTGGCCCAGGACACATGAACACTGAAGCTTTCTTT
J gene: TRBJ1-5; clone size: -; V gene: TRBV28; D gene: -; CDR3 protein: CASRARAAGNQPQHF; CDR3 DNA: TGTGCCAGCAGGGCAAGGGCAGCCGGCAATCAGCCCCAGCATTTT
J gene: TRBJ2-3; clone size: -; V gene: TRBV20-1; D gene: TRBD2; CDR3 protein: CSASGGAVFTDTQYF; CDR3 DNA: TGCAGTGCTAGCGGGGGGGCTGTATTCACAGATACGCAGTATTTT
J gene: TRBJ1-1; clone size: few; V gene: TRBV12-3/TRBV12-4; D gene: TRBD1; CDR3 protein: CASSLSGGGNTEAFF; CDR3 DNA: TGTGCCAGCAGTTTGTCAGGGGGAGGGAACACTGAAGCTTTCTTT
J gene: TRBJ1-1; clone size: many; V gene: TRBV2; D gene: -; CDR3 protein: CAPLSNTEAFF; CDR3 DNA: TGTGCCCCTCTATCGAACACTGAAGCTTTCTTT
J gene: TRBJ1-2; clone size: few; V gene: TRBV6-5; D gene: -; CDR3 protein: CASSYSSRTYYGYTF; CDR3 DNA: TGTGCCAGCAGTTACTCGAGCAGGACTTACTATGGCTACACCTTC
J gene: TRBJ1-2; clone size: -; V gene: TRBV6-2/TRBV6-3; D gene: -; CDR3 protein: CASSYDSEGHRPTNYGYTF; CDR3 DNA: TGTGCCAGCAGTTACGACTCTGAGGGACACCGGCCAACTAACTATGGCTACACCTTC
J gene: TRBJ1-1; clone size: -; V gene: TRBV4-2; D gene: -; CDR3 protein: CASSQDIRGSRTEAFF; CDR3 DNA: TGTGCCAGCAGCCAAGATATAAGGGGGAGTAGGACTGAAGCTTTCTTT
J gene: TRBJ1-2; clone size: few; V gene: TRBV28; D gene: -; CDR3 protein: CASSLWSPQGYTF; CDR3 DNA: TGTGCCAGCAGTTTATGGAGCCCCCAAGGCTACACCTTC
J gene: TRBJ1-1; clone size: -; V gene: TRBV5-1; D gene: -; CDR3 protein: CASSFGSLRGPNTEAFF; CDR3 DNA: TGCGCCAGCAGCTTCGGGTCTTTGCGGGGACCGAACACTGAAGCTTTCTTT
J gene: TRBJ1-1; clone size: once; V gene: TRBV20-1; D gene: -; CDR3 protein: CSARDSLNTEAFF; CDR3 DNA: TGCAGTGCTAGAGACAGTCTGAACACTGAAGCTTTCTTT
J gene: TRBJ2-3; clone size: many; V gene: TRBV6-2/TRBV6-3; D gene: TRBD2; CDR3 protein: CASSYSGTRADTQYF; CDR3 DNA: TGTGCCAGCAGCTATTCCGGGACTAGGGCGGATACGCAGTATTTT
J gene: TRBJ2-1; clone size: many; V gene: TRBV20-1; D gene: -; CDR3 protein: CSARLDYNEQFF; CDR3 DNA: TGCAGTGCTAGATTGGATTACAATGAGCAGTTCTTC
J gene: TRBJ2-3; clone size: few; V gene: TRBV10-2; D gene: -; CDR3 protein: CASEGTGRTDTQYF; CDR3 DNA: TGCGCCAGCGAAGGAACAGGGCGCACAGATACGCAGTATTTT
J gene: TRBJ1-2; clone size: many; V gene: TRBV12-3/TRBV12-4; D gene: -; CDR3 protein: CASSPRGRDGYTF; CDR3 DNA: TGTGCCAGCAGTCCACGGGGGAGGGATGGCTACACCTTC
J gene: TRBJ1-5; clone size: -; V gene: TRBV2; D gene: -; CDR3 protein: CASMRERSNQPQHF; CDR3 DNA: TGTGCCAGCATGAGGGAAAGGAGCAATCAGCCCCAGCATTTT
J gene: TRBJ2-7; clone size: few; V gene: TRBV20-1; D gene: -; CDR3 protein: CSAGRERNEQYF; CDR3 DNA: TGCAGTGCTGGCAGGGAGCGGAACGAGCAGTACTTC
J gene: TRBJ2-1; clone size: few; V gene: TRBV5-1; D gene: TRBD2; CDR3 protein: CASSPGLAGEVEQFF; CDR3 DNA: TGCGCCAGCAGCCCGGGACTAGCGGGGGAAGTTGAGCAGTTCTTC
J gene: TRBJ2-1; clone size: -; V gene: TRBV27; D gene: -; CDR3 protein: CASSLSGGQYNEQFF; CDR3 DNA: TGTGCCAGCAGTTTATCGGGGGGGCAGTACAATGAGCAGTTCTTC
J gene: TRBJ2-7; clone size: few; V gene: TRBV6-6; D gene: -; CDR3 protein: CASSFGAFGREQYF; CDR3 DNA: TGTGCCAGCAGTTTCGGGGCTTTTGGGAGGGAGCAGTACTTC
J gene: TRBJ2-1; clone size: many; V gene: TRBV29-1; D gene: -; CDR3 protein: CSVAPVLAHEQFF; CDR3 DNA: TGCAGCGTTGCCCCCGTCCTCGCTCATGAGCAGTTCTTC
J gene: TRBJ2-2; clone size: -; V gene: TRBV6-1; D gene: -; CDR3 protein: CASSRTYDRQNTGELFF; CDR3 DNA: TGTGCCAGCAGCCGCACTTACGACAGGCAGAACACCGGGGAGCTGTTTTTT
J gene: TRBJ1-6; clone size: -; V gene: TRBV4-1; D gene: -; CDR3 protein: CASSQSRGTYNSPPHF; CDR3 DNA: TGCGCCAGCAGCCAATCGCGGGGAACGTATAATTCACCCCCCCACTTT
J gene: TRBJ1-2; clone size: -; V gene: TRBV20-1; D gene: -; CDR3 protein: CSATKAGYTF; CDR3 DNA: TGCAGTGCCACCAAAGCTGGCTACACCTTC